This T cell receptor (beta chain) is drawn from a study of cytotoxic CD8 clonotypes in ibrutinib-treated CLL. Whole-study context: The cohort had about a dozen relapsed/refractory and over 14 treatment-naive patients, some 18 IGHV unmutated. Response samples were drawn at a median of about twelve months of treatment, range 6 to 36. Study-wide points: Baseline values of clonality outstripped age-matched healthy donors and followed circulating CD8+ T-cell counts.

Genomic DNA for TCR beta libraries, approximately 2.1 micrograms, came from cryopreserved PBMCs. Assay: immunoSEQ multiplex PCR; the TCRdb copy retains only in-frame clones and omits some. Of 52,000 or so clones detected, 50% to 70% appear once; the ten largest clones hold 20% to 30%. This clone has only a few counts. Its antigen is unidentified. Germline V lookup: CDR1 MDHEN, CDR2 SYDVKM. Trimming took off 3 bases at V and 0 bases at J, with 5 bases between the two ends. The CDR3 has 13 amino acids. The sequencing used PBMCs, collected at disease progression, from a patient treated with ibrutinib. This chain uses TRBV28 with TRBJ2-5; D is unresolved. The receptor was isolated from a human donor with chronic lymphocytic leukemia. The DNA for the CDR3 is TGTGCCAGCAGTTTTAGCAACCAAGAGACCCAGTACTTC. Translated: CASSFSNQETQYF.